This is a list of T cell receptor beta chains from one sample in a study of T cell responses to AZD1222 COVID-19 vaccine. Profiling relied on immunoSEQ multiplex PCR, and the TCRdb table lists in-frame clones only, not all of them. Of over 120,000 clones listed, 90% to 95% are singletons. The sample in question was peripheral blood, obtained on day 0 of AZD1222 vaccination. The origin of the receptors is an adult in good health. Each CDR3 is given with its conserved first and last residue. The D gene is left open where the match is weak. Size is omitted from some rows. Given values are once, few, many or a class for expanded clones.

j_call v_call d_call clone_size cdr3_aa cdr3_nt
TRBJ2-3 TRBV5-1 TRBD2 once CASSLGGGRGTDTQYF TGCGCCAGCAGCTTGGGGGGCGGGAGGGGCACAGATACGCAGTATTTT
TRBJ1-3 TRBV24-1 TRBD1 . CATSDSRPDRASGNTIYF TGTGCCACCAGTGATTCCCGCCCAGACAGGGCGTCTGGAAACACCATATATTTT
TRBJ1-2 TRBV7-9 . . CASSLDTVAYGYTF TGTGCCAGCAGCTTGGACACAGTCGCCTATGGCTACACCTTC
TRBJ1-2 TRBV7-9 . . CASSLSVAYRTNYGYTF TGTGCCAGCAGCTTAAGTGTCGCCTACCGTACTAACTATGGCTACACCTTC
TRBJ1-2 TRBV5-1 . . CASSLEGWGIGYTF TGCGCCAGCAGCTTGGAAGGTTGGGGAATCGGCTACACCTTC
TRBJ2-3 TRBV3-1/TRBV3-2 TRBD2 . CASSPGVAGLGNTQYF TGTGCCAGCAGCCCAGGGGTAGCGGGATTAGGAAATACGCAGTATTTT
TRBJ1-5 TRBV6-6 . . CASSYGQGLAQPQHF TGTGCCAGCAGTTACGGGCAGGGGTTGGCTCAGCCCCAGCATTTT
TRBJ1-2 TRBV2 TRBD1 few CASSAGQKPGGYTF TGTGCCAGCAGTGCGGGACAGAAGCCTGGCGGCTACACCTTC
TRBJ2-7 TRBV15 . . CATSSAEGSYEQYF TGTGCCACCAGCTCGGCGGAGGGGTCCTACGAGCAGTACTTC
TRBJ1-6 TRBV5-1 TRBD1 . CASSQQTGANSPLHF TGCGCCAGCAGCCAACAAACAGGGGCCAATTCACCCCTCCACTTT
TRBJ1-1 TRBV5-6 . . CASSFWGNEAFF TGTGCCAGCAGCTTTTGGGGGAATGAAGCTTTCTTT
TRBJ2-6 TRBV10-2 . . CASSTSGANVLTF TGCGCCAGCAGTACCAGCGGGGCCAACGTCCTGACTTTC
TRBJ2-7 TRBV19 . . CASSISPAGLEYF TGTGCCAGTAGTATCAGCCCGGCTGGTTTGGAGTACTTC
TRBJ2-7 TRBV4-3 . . CASSQDGGPTYEQYF TGCGCCAGCAGCCAAGACGGGGGCCCAACCTACGAGCAGTACTTC
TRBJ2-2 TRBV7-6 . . CASSLALSEELFF TGTGCCAGCAGCTTAGCCCTCTCTGAGGAGCTGTTTTTT
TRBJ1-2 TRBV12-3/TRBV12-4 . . CASSYTGDYGYTF TGTGCCAGCAGTTACACAGGTGACTATGGCTACACCTTC
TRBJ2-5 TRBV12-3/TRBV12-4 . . CASKTGSETQYF TGTGCCAGCAAGACAGGTTCAGAGACCCAGTACTTC
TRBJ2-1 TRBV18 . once CASSPLYGGTVNEQFF TGTGCCAGCTCACCGCTTTACGGCGGGACGGTAAATGAGCAGTTCTTC
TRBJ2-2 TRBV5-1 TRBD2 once CASSPSSAGAGELFF TGCGCCAGCAGCCCGAGTTCGGCGGGAGCCGGGGAGCTGTTTTTT
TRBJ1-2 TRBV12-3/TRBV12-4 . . CASSFVANYGYTF TGTGCCAGCAGTTTCGTGGCTAACTATGGCTACACCTTC
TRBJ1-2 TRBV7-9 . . CASSARTEGYGYTF TGTGCCAGCAGCGCCCGCACGGAGGGGTACGGCTACACCTTC
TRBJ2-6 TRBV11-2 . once CASSLAIPGANVLTF TGTGCCAGCAGCTTGGCCATTCCTGGGGCCAACGTCCTGACTTTC
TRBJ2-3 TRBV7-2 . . CASSLGPFGTDTQYF TGTGCCAGCAGCTTGGGCCCATTCGGTACAGATACGCAGTATTTT
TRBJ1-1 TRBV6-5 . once CASSYLDGNTEAFF TGTGCCAGCAGTTACCTTGACGGGAACACTGAAGCTTTCTTT
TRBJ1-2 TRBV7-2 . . CASSPGLGARYGYTF TGTGCCAGCAGCCCCGGGTTGGGGGCGCGGTATGGCTACACCTTC
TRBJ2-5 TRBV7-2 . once CASRDRATPQETQYF TGTGCCAGCAGAGACCGAGCGACCCCTCAAGAGACCCAGTACTTC
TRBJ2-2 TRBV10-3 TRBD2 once CAIRVASGSTGELFF TGTGCCATCAGGGTGGCTAGCGGGAGCACCGGGGAGCTGTTTTTT
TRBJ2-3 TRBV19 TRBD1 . CASSSAGQVTDTQYF TGTGCCAGTAGTTCCGCTGGACAGGTCACAGATACGCAGTATTTT
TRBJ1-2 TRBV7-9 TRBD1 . CASSLDGHRGRGYGYTF TGTGCCAGCAGCTTAGACGGGCACAGGGGGCGAGGCTATGGCTACACCTTC
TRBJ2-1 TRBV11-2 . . CASSSTPSYNEQFF TGTGCCAGCAGCTCAACGCCCTCTTACAATGAGCAGTTCTTC
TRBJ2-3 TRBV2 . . CASSPVTDTQYF TGTGCCAGCAGCCCCGTTACAGATACGCAGTATTTT
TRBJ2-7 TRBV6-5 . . CASSTSSVSYEQYF TGTGCCAGCAGCACTTCCTCTGTTTCCTACGAGCAGTACTTC
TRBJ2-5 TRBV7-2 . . CASSTLLEKETQYF TGTGCCAGCAGCACACTACTAGAAAAAGAGACCCAGTACTTC
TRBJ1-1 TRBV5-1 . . CASVRAPSVGAEAFF TGCGCCAGCGTTCGGGCTCCCTCAGTGGGCGCTGAAGCTTTCTTT
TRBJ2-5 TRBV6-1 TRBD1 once CASSERGTGRETQYF TGTGCCAGCAGTGAACGGGGGACAGGACGAGAGACCCAGTACTTC
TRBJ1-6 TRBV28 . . CASRDRTGVGSPLHF TGTGCCAGCAGGGACCGGACGGGGGTAGGATCACCCCTCCACTTT
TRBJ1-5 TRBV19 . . CASAHILADNQPQHF TGTGCCAGTGCGCACATTTTGGCGGACAATCAGCCCCAGCATTTT
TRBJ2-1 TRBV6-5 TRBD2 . CASRTPSGSAGEQFF TGTGCCAGCCGAACTCCTAGCGGGAGCGCAGGTGAGCAGTTCTTC
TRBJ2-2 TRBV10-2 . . CASSQQLQSGELFF TGCGCCAGCAGCCAGCAGCTCCAGAGCGGGGAGCTGTTTTTT
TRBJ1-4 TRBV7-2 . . CASSPRGIYEKLFF TGTGCCAGCAGCCCCAGAGGGATTTACGAAAAACTGTTTTTT
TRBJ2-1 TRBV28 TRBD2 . CASSPRTSGNRQFF TGTGCCAGCAGTCCTCGGACTAGCGGGAATAGGCAGTTCTTC
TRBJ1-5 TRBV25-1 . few CASSGGGKGNQPQHF TGTGCCAGCAGTGGGGGGGGAAAGGGCAATCAGCCCCAGCATTTT
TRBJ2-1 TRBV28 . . CATRAGEVRASYNEQFF TGTGCCACCCGGGCCGGGGAGGTGCGGGCGTCCTACAATGAGCAGTTCTTC
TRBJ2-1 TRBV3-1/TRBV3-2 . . CASSQSPFNEQFF TGTGCCAGCAGCCAAAGCCCGTTCAATGAGCAGTTCTTC
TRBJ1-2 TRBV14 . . CASSQALFYGYTF TGTGCCAGCAGCCAAGCGCTGTTTTATGGCTACACCTTC
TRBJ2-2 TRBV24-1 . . CATSDLSIAGELFF TGTGCCACCAGTGATCTCTCGATTGCCGGGGAGCTGTTTTTT
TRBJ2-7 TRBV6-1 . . CASSEYRGEQYF TGTGCCAGCAGTGAATATCGGGGCGAGCAGTACTTC
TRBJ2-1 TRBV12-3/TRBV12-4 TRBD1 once CASSRGLDNEQFF TGTGCCAGCAGCAGGGGGCTTGACAATGAGCAGTTCTTC
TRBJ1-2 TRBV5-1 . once CASSLGLGFPYGYTF TGCGCCAGCAGCTTGGGTCTGGGTTTCCCCTATGGCTACACCTTC
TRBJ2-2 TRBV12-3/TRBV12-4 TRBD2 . CATAGVRPGELFF TGTGCCACAGCGGGAGTACGTCCCGGGGAGCTGTTTTTT
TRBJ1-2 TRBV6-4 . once CASSEGVGSAHGYTF TGTGCCAGCAGTGAGGGAGTCGGCAGCGCCCATGGCTACACCTTC
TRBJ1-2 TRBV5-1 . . CASSLAGADYGYTF TGCGCCAGCAGCTTGGCCGGGGCGGACTATGGCTACACCTTC
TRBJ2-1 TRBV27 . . CASSHTENEQFF TGTGCCAGCAGTCATACGGAGAATGAGCAGTTCTTC
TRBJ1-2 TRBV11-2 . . CASSPGRGEYGYTF TGTGCCAGCAGCCCCGGGAGGGGCGAATATGGCTACACCTTC
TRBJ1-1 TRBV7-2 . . CASSQRRERAFF TGTGCCAGCAGCCAGCGCAGGGAACGAGCTTTCTTT